This is a list of T cell receptor beta chains from one sample in a study of patients and donors after allogeneic stem cell transplantation. Each CDR3 protein gets one entry after TCRdb re-called the RT-PCR reads with MiXCR. The data show roughly 940,000 distinct CDR3 sequences, approximately 18% seen once. The material sequenced was blood, either unsorted or a sorted T cell fraction (not recorded which). The receptor source for this set is a human donor who was either an allogeneic HSCT recipient or a stem cell or donor lymphocyte infusion donor (not recorded which). It is not recorded whose cells these are; they may come from a transplant donor. Each CDR3 is given with its conserved first and last residue. Fields, in order: V gene, D gene, J gene, clone size, CDR3 length, CDR3 protein, CDR3 DNA. A D gene is named only where the DNA matches it firmly. Where a row states a size, it is once, few, many or the class of an expanded clone; other rows omit it.

V: TRBV6-1
D: .
J: TRBJ2-7
size: few
length: 14
CDR3: CASSEGTGLYEQYF
DNA: TGTGCCAGCAGTGAAGGGACGGGACTCTACGAGCAGTACTTC

V: TRBV20-1
D: TRBD1
J: TRBJ2-7
size: many
length: 15
CDR3: CSAKGQGPYYGEQYF
DNA: TGCAGTGCTAAGGGACAGGGCCCTTACTATGGAGAGCAGTACTTC

V: TRBV27
D: .
J: TRBJ2-5
size: few
length: 14
CDR3: CASSRDGPQETQYF
DNA: TGTGCCAGCAGTAGGGACGGACCTCAAGAGACCCAGTACTTC

V: TRBV12-3/TRBV12-4
D: .
J: TRBJ2-7
size: many
length: 14
CDR3: CASSLGPGPYEQYF
DNA: TGTGCCAGCAGTTTGGGACCGGGGCCCTACGAGCAGTACTTC

V: TRBV21-1
D: .
J: TRBJ1-2
size: .
length: 15
CDR3: CASSKKCGQEYGYTF
DNA: TGTGCCAGCAGCAAAAAATGTGGACAGGAGTATGGCTACACCTTC

V: TRBV2
D: .
J: TRBJ2-5
size: .
length: 12
CDR3: CASSDKGVTQYF
DNA: TGTGCCAGCAGTGACAAGGGGGTGACCCAGTACTTC

V: TRBV10-3
D: TRBD2
J: TRBJ2-2
size: .
length: 13
CDR3: CAIQRERAGELFF
DNA: TGTGCCATTCAGCGGGAGCGGGCCGGGGAGCTGTTTTTT

V: TRBV29-1
D: TRBD2
J: TRBJ2-1
size: few
length: 15
CDR3: CSVELAGGPLNEQFF
DNA: TGCAGCGTTGAACTAGCGGGAGGCCCTTTGAATGAGCAGTTCTTC

V: TRBV11-2
D: .
J: TRBJ2-7
size: .
length: 12
CDR3: CASSGGQIEQYF
DNA: TGTGCCAGCAGCGGGGGCCAAATCGAGCAGTACTTC

V: TRBV29-1
D: .
J: TRBJ2-2
size: many
length: 12
CDR3: CSGQQGTGELFF
DNA: TGCAGCGGACAACAGGGTACCGGGGAGCTGTTTTTT

V: TRBV6-5
D: .
J: TRBJ2-1
size: few
length: 12
CDR3: CATARRNNEQFF
DNA: TGTGCCACGGCTAGGCGTAACAATGAGCAGTTCTTC

V: TRBV15
D: .
J: TRBJ2-1
size: .
length: 15
CDR3: CATSRDIAAVNEQFF
DNA: TGTGCCACCAGCAGAGACATAGCGGCTGTGAATGAGCAGTTCTTC

V: TRBV6-5
D: TRBD2
J: TRBJ2-7
size: few
length: 16
CDR3: CASSSSYGTNLYEQYF
DNA: TGTGCCAGCAGTTCCTCGTACGGGACTAATCTCTACGAGCAGTACTTC

V: TRBV24-1
D: TRBD2
J: TRBJ2-1
size: few
length: 19
CDR3: CATSDLGTSGGSSYNEQFF
DNA: TGTGCCACCAGTGATTTGGGGACTAGCGGAGGTAGCTCCTACAATGAGCAGTTCTTC

V: TRBV7-2
D: TRBD1
J: TRBJ2-7
size: few
length: 15
CDR3: CASSTRQGTGNEQYF
DNA: TGTGCCAGCAGCACCCGACAGGGGACGGGGAACGAGCAGTACTTC

V: TRBV9
D: .
J: TRBJ1-2
size: .
length: 15
CDR3: CASSAQSRGLYGYTF
DNA: TGTGCCAGCAGCGCCCAGAGCAGGGGATTATATGGCTACACCTTC

V: TRBV12-3/TRBV12-4
D: TRBD1
J: TRBJ1-2
size: many
length: 13
CDR3: CASSFGGGHGYTF
DNA: TGTGCCAGCAGTTTCGGAGGGGGCCATGGCTACACCTTC

V: TRBV7-6
D: .
J: TRBJ2-7
size: .
length: 14
CDR3: CASSPEIGLSEQYF
DNA: TGTGCCAGCAGCCCCGAGATTGGCTTGTCTGAGCAGTACTTC

V: TRBV12-3/TRBV12-4
D: TRBD1
J: TRBJ1-5
size: .
length: 19
CDR3: CASSLGGGGATYSNQPQHF
DNA: TGTGCCAGCAGTTTAGGGGGAGGGGGCGCCACATATAGCAATCAGCCCCAGCATTTT

V: TRBV20-1
D: .
J: TRBJ1-3
size: few
length: 12
CDR3: CSAPGRDNTIYF
DNA: TGCAGTGCCCCGGGCAGGGACAACACCATATATTTT

V: TRBV6-2/TRBV6-3
D: TRBD2
J: TRBJ2-2
size: few
length: 16
CDR3: CASSSSGRKNTGELFF
DNA: TGTGCCAGCAGTTCAAGCGGGAGAAAGAACACCGGGGAGCTGTTTTTT

V: TRBV11-2
D: .
J: TRBJ2-5
size: .
length: 14
CDR3: CASSLDDHQETQYF
DNA: TGTGCCAGCAGCTTAGACGACCACCAAGAGACCCAGTACTTC

V: TRBV20-1
D: TRBD1
J: TRBJ2-7
size: few
length: 12
CDR3: CSAPGQTYEQYF
DNA: TGCAGTGCACCGGGACAGACCTACGAGCAGTACTTC

V: TRBV2
D: .
J: TRBJ1-2
size: few
length: 13
CDR3: CASWGRQGRGYTF
DNA: TGTGCCAGCTGGGGGAGGCAGGGTCGGGGCTACACCTTC

V: TRBV2
D: TRBD1
J: TRBJ1-2
size: few
length: 17
CDR3: CASTRTRGQGALNGYTF
DNA: TGTGCCAGCACTAGAACCCGGGGACAGGGGGCGCTTAATGGCTACACCTTC

V: TRBV20-1
D: .
J: TRBJ2-3
size: few
length: 14
CDR3: CSAERRTRTDTQYF
DNA: TGCAGTGCCGAGAGGCGGACCCGCACAGATACGCAGTATTTT

V: TRBV5-5
D: .
J: TRBJ2-5
size: few
length: 13
CDR3: CASSFGPRETQYF
DNA: TGTGCCAGCAGCTTCGGCCCAAGGGAGACCCAGTACTTC

V: TRBV6-5
D: .
J: TRBJ1-1
size: few
length: 12
CDR3: CASKQGNTEAFF
DNA: TGTGCCAGCAAACAGGGCAACACTGAAGCTTTCTTT

V: TRBV5-1
D: .
J: TRBJ2-1
size: .
length: 14
CDR3: CASMPSSLYNEQFF
DNA: TGCGCCAGCATGCCTAGTTCCCTATACAATGAGCAGTTCTTC

V: TRBV30
D: TRBD1
J: TRBJ1-1
size: few
length: 14
CDR3: CAFHRGSGGTEAFF
DNA: TGTGCCTTTCACAGGGGTTCGGGGGGGACTGAAGCTTTCTTT

V: TRBV6-2/TRBV6-3
D: TRBD1
J: TRBJ1-2
size: .
length: 15
CDR3: CASSVPRGLGYGYTF
DNA: TGTGCCAGCAGTGTACCAAGGGGGCTCGGCTATGGCTACACCTTC

V: TRBV5-1
D: TRBD1
J: TRBJ1-1
size: .
length: 14
CDR3: CASTPWTGDTEAFF
DNA: TGCGCCAGCACCCCCTGGACAGGGGACACTGAAGCTTTCTTT

V: TRBV7-8
D: .
J: TRBJ2-2
size: .
length: 16
CDR3: CASSLPRRTNTGELFF
DNA: TGTGCCAGCAGCTTACCAAGAAGAACGAACACCGGGGAGCTGTTTTTT

V: TRBV12-3/TRBV12-4
D: TRBD1
J: TRBJ1-1
size: many
length: 15
CDR3: CASSAPGQGFTEAFF
DNA: TGTGCCAGCAGTGCGCCGGGACAGGGTTTCACGGAAGCTTTCTTT

V: TRBV7-9
D: .
J: TRBJ2-1
size: .
length: 15
CDR3: CASSGRELGYNEQFF
DNA: TGTGCCAGCAGCGGCCGGGAGTTGGGTTACAATGAGCAGTTCTTC

V: TRBV5-1
D: .
J: TRBJ2-2
size: many
length: 12
CDR3: CASSLDTGELFF
DNA: TGTGCCAGCAGCTTGGACACCGGGGAGCTGTTTTTT

V: TRBV9
D: TRBD2
J: TRBJ2-5
size: .
length: 16
CDR3: CASSPPTSGVRETQYF
DNA: TGTGCCAGCAGCCCCCCGACTAGCGGGGTGCGAGAGACCCAGTACTTC

V: TRBV6-5
D: .
J: TRBJ2-7
size: many
length: 10
CDR3: CATGRDEQYF
DNA: TGTGCCACCGGGCGGGACGAGCAGTACTTC

V: TRBV11-2
D: TRBD2
J: TRBJ2-3
size: .
length: 16
CDR3: CASSFLAGLAQDTQYF
DNA: TGTGCCAGCAGCTTTTTGGCAGGACTAGCGCAAGATACGCAGTATTTT

V: TRBV5-6
D: TRBD1
J: TRBJ1-1
size: .
length: 13
CDR3: CASSWPTGAEAFF
DNA: TGTGCCAGCAGCTGGCCCACAGGGGCTGAAGCTTTCTTT

V: TRBV5-1
D: TRBD2
J: TRBJ2-1
size: .
length: 16
CDR3: CASSQGLAPSYNEQFF
DNA: TGCGCCAGCAGCCAGGGACTAGCTCCTTCCTACAATGAGCAGTTCTTC

V: TRBV5-1
D: TRBD2
J: TRBJ2-5
size: few
length: 15
CDR3: CASSIAGGPSETQYF
DNA: TGCGCCAGCAGCATAGCGGGGGGGCCTTCGGAGACCCAGTACTTC

V: TRBV9
D: .
J: TRBJ2-3
size: .
length: 13
CDR3: CASGGLYTDTQYF
DNA: TGTGCCAGCGGGGGGCTATACACAGATACGCAGTATTTT

V: TRBV12-3/TRBV12-4
D: .
J: TRBJ2-3
size: .
length: 15
CDR3: CASSPWGNSTDTQYF
DNA: TGTGCCAGCAGTCCGTGGGGGAATAGCACAGATACGCAGTATTTT

V: TRBV4-3
D: TRBD2
J: TRBJ2-3
size: few
length: 15
CDR3: CASSQQAGGADTQYF
DNA: TGCGCCAGCAGCCAACAAGCGGGGGGGGCAGATACGCAGTATTTT

V: TRBV6-1
D: TRBD2
J: TRBJ2-5
size: few
length: 16
CDR3: CASSNGLATSQETQYF
DNA: TGTGCCAGCAGTAACGGACTAGCTACATCTCAAGAGACCCAGTACTTC

V: TRBV19
D: .
J: TRBJ2-3
size: .
length: 14
CDR3: CASSIVGLTDTQYF
DNA: TGTGCCAGTAGTATAGTGGGTCTCACAGATACGCAGTATTTT

V: TRBV29-1
D: TRBD1
J: TRBJ1-2
size: few
length: 15
CDR3: CSSLLAGTGDYGYTF
DNA: TGCAGCTCCCTACTAGCCGGGACAGGGGACTATGGCTACACCTTC

V: TRBV7-9
D: .
J: TRBJ2-5
size: .
length: 15
CDR3: CASSIAGTGEETQYF
DNA: TGTGCCAGCAGCATAGCCGGGACTGGGGAAGAGACCCAGTACTTC

V: TRBV5-1
D: TRBD2
J: TRBJ2-4
size: many
length: 17
CDR3: CASSLDVAGGETDIQYF
DNA: TGCGCCAGCAGCTTGGATGTAGCGGGAGGCGAGACGGACATTCAGTACTTC

V: TRBV20-1
D: TRBD2
J: TRBJ2-1
size: .
length: 15
CDR3: CSADGFGLAENEQFF
DNA: TGCAGTGCTGATGGCTTTGGACTAGCGGAAAATGAGCAGTTCTTC

V: TRBV20-1
D: TRBD2
J: TRBJ2-3
size: few
length: 15
CDR3: CSARPAGERTDTQYF
DNA: TGCAGTGCTCGGCCAGCGGGAGAGAGGACAGATACGCAGTATTTT

V: TRBV2
D: TRBD2
J: TRBJ2-1
size: .
length: 16
CDR3: CASSPLLAGLGNEQFF
DNA: TGTGCCAGCAGTCCCCTCCTAGCGGGATTGGGCAATGAGCAGTTCTTC

V: TRBV20-1
D: TRBD2
J: TRBJ2-3
size: few
length: 16
CDR3: CSAQSGLAGSTDTQYF
DNA: TGCAGTGCTCAATCTGGACTAGCGGGAAGCACAGATACGCAGTATTTT

V: TRBV11-2
D: .
J: TRBJ1-1
size: .
length: 15
CDR3: CASSLGGRGYTEAFF
DNA: TGTGCCAGCAGCTTAGGGGGAAGGGGCTACACTGAAGCTTTCTTT